The entry that follows covers one T cell receptor (beta chain) sequence. What this receptor recognizes is not known. Base quality data are lacking; no much larger clone is found one base away. The data belong to a study of shared clonotypes between healthy human individuals (TCRdb year 2020). Regarding the study in general: Three men and a couple of women, aged 18 to 49 years, made up the cohort. For each donor, three plates each were used for CD4 naive and CD4 memory, two plates were used for CD8 naive, and one plate was used for CD8 memory. To increase sequencing depth and limit assay-specific biases, TCR repertoire library preparation and sequencing were carried out by different laboratories using diverse techniques. Blood TCR repertoires of several healthy adults were deeply sequenced to estimate repertoire size and the extent of clonotype sharing between individuals. Per donor, leukapheresis produced somewhere between about 0.9 and 10 billion PBMCs. Overall study outcomes, separate from this receptor: Sampling was restricted to blood, and TCR repertoires in tissue are likely to differ from TCR repertoires in blood. Naive subsets generally had larger estimated clonotype richness than memory subsets. Incomplete sequencing was indicated by rarefaction of sorted-subset datasets, despite the large sequencing depth. Because the study included a small number of donors, the genetic and exposure-history diversity represented was limited. Compared with non-shared clonotypes, the clonotypes found in all four sorted-subset donors had higher generation probabilities. Pairwise subsampling indicated that sequencing depth was expected to affect the degree of clonotype sharing among donors. Sharing across several donors was observed for around 5% of naive CD4, about 3.2% of naive CD8, about 2.3% of memory CD4, and less than 0.45% of memory CD8 clonotypes.

The donors were healthy, HIV-negative adults who had no recently reported acute infections or vaccinations. Only Caucasian adults living in Nashville, Tennessee, USA were represented among the donors. CD4+ T cells were enriched through magnetic negative selection, after which naive cells were positively selected on CD45RA and the remaining negative fraction served as the memory subset. After blood collection by leukapheresis, PBMCs were isolated using Ficoll-Histopaque density gradient centrifugation and then cryopreserved in the vapor phase of liquid nitrogen. Analytical flow cytometry was used to check the purity and quantity of every magnetically sorted T cell population. From each sorted fraction, genomic DNA was isolated and quantified by UV absorbance on a Nanodrop 2000c. TCR CDR3 regions were amplified from genomic DNA by multiplex PCR using the deep immunoSEQ assay. Genomic DNA extracted from each cell subset was distributed evenly over all wells of several immunoSEQ 96-well plates, and each plate served as one replicate. For sorted subsets, each replicate PCR was loaded with approximately 200 ng genomic DNA, equivalent to 25,000 to 35,000 T cell genomes. Purified libraries were quantified with a Qubit 3.0 fluorometer, sized on a Bioanalyzer 2100, and re-quantified with the KAPA Library Quantification kit. Every immunoSEQ 96-well plate was sequenced on a separate single-read 150-cycle Illumina NextSeq 550 flow cell. The paper's processing steps were these. Because only junctional sequences without quality scores were contained in the immunoSEQ output, filtering matching that applied to full-length reads could not be performed. Sequences were annotated with PyIR, a Python wrapper for IgBLAST v1.9, and V/J genes and CDR3 were assigned using IMGT germline references. Reads were removed for weak V/J assignments (E-value above 1e-6), missing CDR3, stop codons, out-of-frame junctions, or ambiguous translated residues. V3J clonotypes were defined as sequences sharing the same inferred V gene, J gene, and CDR3 amino acid sequence. The percentage overlap between two repertoires was calculated by dividing the number of shared unique clonotypes by the size of the smaller repertoire. Three approaches were used to assess repertoire richness: RTK rarefaction, the Chao1 estimator, and Recon v2.1 estimates of unobserved clonotypes. For all TCRbeta clonotypes obtained by the gDNA method from a handful of donors, generation probabilities were computed with OLGA. The table comes from immuneACCESS by way of TCRdb, which keeps in-frame sequences with V and J called. Part of the clones is missing from these tables; in studies checked, under half for an unresolved V gene and the rest for unknown reasons. V and J calls and clone size come straight from that table; D and trimming were deduced from the DNA. The table for this sample lists hundreds of thousands of clones; about 96% of them were counted only once. The top ten clones comprise approximately 0.062% of the sample.

V is pared back by 6 bases and J by 2 bases, with 14 bases lying between the germline termini. As encoded in the germline V gene, CDR1 is WSHSY while CDR2 is SAAADI. From cysteine to phenylalanine, the CDR3 is 14 amino acids long. This entry keeps only the CDR3 DNA: 42 bases, framed from base 1. The V and J segments used are TRBV10-2 and TRBJ2-7; perhaps TRBD1 is the D gene, with 5 bases matching. The TCR comes from a woman aged 25-40 years in good health. The specimen sequenced was naive CD4+ T cells sorted from blood. The cell subset or site label here, explained by the study, means: CD45RA+ positively selected. The CDR3: CASSTGHLTYEQYF. The nucleotide sequence is TGCGCCAGCAGCACAGGACACCTGACCTACGAGCAGTACTTC.